A selection of T cell receptor beta chains follows, all from one sample in a study of tumor-infiltrating lymphocytes in glioblastoma multiforme. In TCRdb, the multiplex PCR reads were re-called with MiXCR into one record per CDR3 protein. The sample records roughly 9,100 distinct CDR3 sequences, about 76% being singletons. Sequenced sample: brain tumor tissue. Receptor source: a male donor with glioblastoma. The CDR3 runs from the conserved cysteine through the conserved F or W. The order of the fields is V gene, D gene, J gene, CDR3 length, clone size, CDR3 protein, CDR3 DNA. D genes are given only for firm matches. Not all rows give a size; the values are once, few, many and, for expanded clones, a class.

v_call: TRBV6-5
d_call: -
j_call: TRBJ2-2
cdr3_length: 16
clone_size: few
cdr3_aa: CASSYVPGASTGELFF
cdr3_nt: TGTGCCAGCAGTTATGTGCCAGGGGCGAGCACCGGGGAGCTGTTTTTT

v_call: TRBV11-3
d_call: -
j_call: TRBJ1-1
cdr3_length: 16
clone_size: -
cdr3_aa: CASSIKEAEKKTENFF
cdr3_nt: TGTGCCAGCAGCATCAAGGAAGCAGAAAAAAAAACAGAAAATTTCTTT

v_call: TRBV29-1
d_call: TRBD1
j_call: TRBJ2-1
cdr3_length: 16
clone_size: -
cdr3_aa: CGVEDPDRGTYNEQLF
cdr3_nt: TGCGGCGTTGAAGACCCGGACAGGGGAACCTACAATGAGCAGCTCTTC

v_call: TRBV10-3
d_call: -
j_call: TRBJ2-7
cdr3_length: 12
clone_size: -
cdr3_aa: CVIGESGREQYF
cdr3_nt: TGTGTCATCGGTGAGTCGGGACGGGAGCAGTACTTC

v_call: TRBV6-2/TRBV6-3
d_call: -
j_call: TRBJ1-2
cdr3_length: 16
clone_size: -
cdr3_aa: CASSSSGTGINYGYTF
cdr3_nt: TGTGCCAGCAGTTCTTCAGGGACTGGTATTAACTATGGCTACACCTTC

v_call: TRBV4-2
d_call: TRBD1
j_call: TRBJ1-5
cdr3_length: 18
clone_size: medium-sized
cdr3_aa: CASSQDGSDREIGQPQHF
cdr3_nt: TGTGCCAGCAGCCAAGATGGGTCGGACAGGGAGATCGGCCAGCCCCAGCATTTT

v_call: TRBV6-1
d_call: TRBD2
j_call: TRBJ2-1
cdr3_length: 16
clone_size: few
cdr3_aa: CASSEVTSGRRNEQFF
cdr3_nt: TGTGCCAGCAGTGAAGTAACTAGCGGGAGACGCAATGAGCAGTTCTTC

v_call: TRBV20-1
d_call: -
j_call: TRBJ1-2
cdr3_length: 14
clone_size: -
cdr3_aa: CSARGNSVNYGYTF
cdr3_nt: TGCAGTGCTAGGGGGAACAGTGTCAACTATGGCTACACCTTC

v_call: TRBV11-2
d_call: -
j_call: TRBJ2-7
cdr3_length: 12
clone_size: -
cdr3_aa: CAGSTWILEQYF
cdr3_nt: TGTGCCGGCAGCACATGGATTCTCGAGCAGTACTTT

v_call: TRBV6-6
d_call: -
j_call: TRBJ1-3
cdr3_length: 15
clone_size: -
cdr3_aa: CASSSGRGYGDTIYF
cdr3_nt: TGTGCCAGTAGTTCGGGCAGGGGCTATGGAGACACCATATATTTT

v_call: TRBV20-1
d_call: -
j_call: TRBJ2-1
cdr3_length: 14
clone_size: -
cdr3_aa: CSAREPSSYNEQFF
cdr3_nt: TGCAGTGCTAGAGAACCGAGCTCCTACAATGAGCAGTTCTTC